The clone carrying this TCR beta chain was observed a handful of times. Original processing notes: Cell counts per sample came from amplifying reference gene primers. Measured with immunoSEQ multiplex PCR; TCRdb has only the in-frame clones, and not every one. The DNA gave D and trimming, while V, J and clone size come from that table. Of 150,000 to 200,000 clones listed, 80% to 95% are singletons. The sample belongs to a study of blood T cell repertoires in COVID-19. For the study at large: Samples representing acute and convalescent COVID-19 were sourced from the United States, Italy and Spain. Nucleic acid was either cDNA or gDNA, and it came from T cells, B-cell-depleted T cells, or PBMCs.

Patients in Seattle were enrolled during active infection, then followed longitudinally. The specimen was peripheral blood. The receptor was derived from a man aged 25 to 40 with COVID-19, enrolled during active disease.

The CDR3 DNA reads as TGTGCCAGCAGTTCCCTATCAACAGGGGGCTCTGGCTACACCTTC. Protein product: CASSSLSTGGSGYTF. V is TRBV27 and J is TRBJ1-2; 9 positions agree with TRBD1. Unmatched junction bases numbered 10, after V lost 4 bases and J lost 7 bases. The CDR3 is 15 residues long. Germline V CDR1 and CDR2: MNHEY, SMNVEV (reference sequence).